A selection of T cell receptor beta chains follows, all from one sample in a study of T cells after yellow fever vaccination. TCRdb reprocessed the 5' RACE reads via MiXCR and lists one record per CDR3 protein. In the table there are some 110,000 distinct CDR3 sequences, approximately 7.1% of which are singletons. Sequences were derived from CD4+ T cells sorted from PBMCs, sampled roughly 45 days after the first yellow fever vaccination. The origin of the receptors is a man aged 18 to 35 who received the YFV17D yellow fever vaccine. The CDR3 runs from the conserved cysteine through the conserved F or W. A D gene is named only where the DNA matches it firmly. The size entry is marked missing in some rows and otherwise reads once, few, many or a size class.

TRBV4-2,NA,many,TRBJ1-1,TGTGCCAGCAGCCAAGAACCCCAGGGAATCGCTGAAGCTTTCTTT,CASSQEPQGIAEAFF
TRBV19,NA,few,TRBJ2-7,TGTGCCAGTACCCCCGGCGCGGGACTCTTGGGAGGCTACGAGCAGTACTTC,CASTPGAGLLGGYEQYF
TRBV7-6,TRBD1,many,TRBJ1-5,TGTGCCAGCAGCAAACAGGGGAACAATCAGCCCCAGCATTTT,CASSKQGNNQPQHF
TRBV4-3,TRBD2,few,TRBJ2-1,TGCGCCAGCAGCCAACCTAGCGGGGGGACGAATGAGCAGTTCTTC,CASSQPSGGTNEQFF
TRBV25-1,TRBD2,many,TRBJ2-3,TGTGCCAGCACACCCGGGACTAGCGGGGGGGCTACAGATACGCAGTATTTT,CASTPGTSGGATDTQYF
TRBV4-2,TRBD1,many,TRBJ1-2,TGTGCCAGCAGCCAAGAAAACAGGGGGGCCAACTATGGCTACACCTTC,CASSQENRGANYGYTF
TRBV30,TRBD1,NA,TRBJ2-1,TGTGCCTGGACCCCCGGACAGGAACAGTTCTTC,CAWTPGQEQFF
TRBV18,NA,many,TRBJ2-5,TGTGCCAGCTCACCACCGGCTAGCTATGAGACCCAGTACTTC,CASSPPASYETQYF
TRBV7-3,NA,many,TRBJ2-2,TGTGCCAGCAGCACCCGAGGGACATCGAACACCGGGGAGCTGTTTTTT,CASSTRGTSNTGELFF
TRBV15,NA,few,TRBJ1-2,TGTGCCACCAGCAGAGACTATGGCTACACCTTC,CATSRDYGYTF
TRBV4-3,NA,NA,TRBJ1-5,TGCGCCAGCAGCCAAGAGCGGAGACAGCCCCAGCATTTT,CASSQERRQPQHF
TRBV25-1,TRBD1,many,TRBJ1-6,TGTGCCAGCAGTGACCACGGACAGGGCAGTTCACCCCTCCACTTT,CASSDHGQGSSPLHF
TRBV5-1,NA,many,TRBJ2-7,TGCGCCAGCAGCTTGGATAACTCCTACGAGCAGTACTTC,CASSLDNSYEQYF
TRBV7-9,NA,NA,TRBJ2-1,TGTGCCAGCAGCCCCCGGGGGACGGGGGAGCATGAGCAGTTCTTC,CASSPRGTGEHEQFF
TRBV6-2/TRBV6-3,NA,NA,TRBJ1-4,TGTGCCAGCAGTTACTCCCGAGGCGGAAAACTGTTTTTT,CASSYSRGGKLFF
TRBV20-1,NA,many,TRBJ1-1,TGCAGTGCTAGTCCAGGGGCCCTGAACACTGAAGCTTTCTTT,CSASPGALNTEAFF
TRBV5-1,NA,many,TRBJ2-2,TGCGCCAGCAGCTTGGGACTTTCCACCGGGGAGCTGTTTTTT,CASSLGLSTGELFF
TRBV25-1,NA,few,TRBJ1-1,TGTGCCCGGCTTTCATGTCGAGGGAACACTGAAGCTTTCTTT,CARLSCRGNTEAFF
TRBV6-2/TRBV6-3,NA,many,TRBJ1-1,TGTGCCAGCAGTCTACTCCATGACAGAACTTATGAAGCTTTCTTT,CASSLLHDRTYEAFF
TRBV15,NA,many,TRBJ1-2,TGTGCCACCAGCAGACCACCGGACACCCACAACTTCTTC,CATSRPPDTHNFF
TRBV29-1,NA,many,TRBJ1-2,TGCAGCGTTGAAGATCGCAGGGCCGGCGGCTACACCTTC,CSVEDRRAGGYTF
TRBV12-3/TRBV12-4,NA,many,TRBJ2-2,TGTGCCAGCAGTTTTAATCCTCCCACCGGGGAGCTGTTTTTT,CASSFNPPTGELFF
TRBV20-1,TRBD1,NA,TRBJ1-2,TGCAGTGCTAGTAGTTTTATTGGGACAGGGGGCCTGAATGGCTACACCTTC,CSASSFIGTGGLNGYTF
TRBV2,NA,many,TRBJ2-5,TGTGCCAGCAAACAGGGTGCGGAAGAGACCCAGTACTTC,CASKQGAEETQYF
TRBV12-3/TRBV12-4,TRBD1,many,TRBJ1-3,TGTGCCAGCAGCTTTCAGGGGGACACCATATATTTT,CASSFQGDTIYF
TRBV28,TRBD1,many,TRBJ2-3,TGTGCCAGCAGGACAGGGGCCAGCACAGATACGCAGTATTTT,CASRTGASTDTQYF
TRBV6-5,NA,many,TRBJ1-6,TGTGCCAGCAGGTACGGGAGTTACGGGAATTCACCCCTCCACTTT,CASRYGSYGNSPLHF
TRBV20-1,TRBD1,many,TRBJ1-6,TGCAGTGCACGGACAGGGGGCGGTTTGGGTTCACCCCTCCACTTT,CSARTGGGLGSPLHF
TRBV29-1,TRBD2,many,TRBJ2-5,TGCAGCCTTAGCGGGGGGGCCCGGGAGACCCAGTACTTC,CSLSGGARETQYF
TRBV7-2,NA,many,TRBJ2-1,TGTGCCAGCAGCTTTAGGGGCTGGGGCGATGAGCAGTTCTTC,CASSFRGWGDEQFF
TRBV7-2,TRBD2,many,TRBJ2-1,TGTGCCAGCAGCCTGAGCGGGGGCTCCTACAATGAGCAGTTCTTC,CASSLSGGSYNEQFF
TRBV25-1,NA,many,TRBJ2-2,TGTGCCAGCAGGGGGCTGGGGCTGAACACCGGGGAGCTGTTTTTT,CASRGLGLNTGELFF
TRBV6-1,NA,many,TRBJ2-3,TGTGCCTCCACACCTCCGGGGCGGAGCACAGATACGCAGTATTTT,CASTPPGRSTDTQYF
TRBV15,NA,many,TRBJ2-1,TGTGCCACCAGCAGGGGACTGACCAATGAGCAGTTCTTC,CATSRGLTNEQFF
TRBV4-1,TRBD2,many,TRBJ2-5,TGCGCCAGCAGCCAAAGCGGGGGGGCCGTGGAGACCCAGTACTTC,CASSQSGGAVETQYF
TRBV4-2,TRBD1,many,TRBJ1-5,TGTGCCAGCAGCCAAGATCAGGACAGGGATCAGCCCCAGCATTTT,CASSQDQDRDQPQHF
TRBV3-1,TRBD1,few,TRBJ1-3,TGTGCCAGCAGCCGGACAGGGGGCGTTAGACTATTCTCTGGAAACACCATATATTTT,CASSRTGGVRLFSGNTIYF
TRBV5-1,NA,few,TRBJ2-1,TGCGCCAGCAGCTTCGAGGGGCTGGCTGAGCAGTTCTTC,CASSFEGLAEQFF
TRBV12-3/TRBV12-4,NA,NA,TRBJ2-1,TGTGCCAGCAGCCTGGACATCTCCGGGTATCCCTACAATGAGCAGTTCTTC,CASSLDISGYPYNEQFF
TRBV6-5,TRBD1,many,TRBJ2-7,TGTGCCAGCAGTCGCAACCCTTACAGGGGGCGCTCCTACGAGCAGTACTTC,CASSRNPYRGRSYEQYF
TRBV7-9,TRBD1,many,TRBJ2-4,TGTGCCAGCAGCCATACAACTGGGACAGGGGGTGGGTTAGCCAAAAACATTCAGTACTTC,CASSHTTGTGGGLAKNIQYF
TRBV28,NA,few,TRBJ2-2,TGTGCCAGCAGTTTACACTATAACACCGGGGAGCTGTTTTTT,CASSLHYNTGELFF
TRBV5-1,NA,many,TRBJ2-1,TGCGCCAGCAGCTACCCAGGGGAGGATGAGCAGTTCTTC,CASSYPGEDEQFF
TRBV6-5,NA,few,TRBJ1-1,TGTGCCAGCAGGTTAGAGACTGAAGCTTTCTTT,CASRLETEAFF
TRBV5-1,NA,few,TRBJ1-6,TGCGCCAGCAGCTTGGAGGGGGAGGGTTCACCCCTCCACTTT,CASSLEGEGSPLHF
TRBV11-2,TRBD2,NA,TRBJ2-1,TGTGCCAGCAGCTTAGTGGCGGGGGGGCGTTTGGAGCAGTTCTTC,CASSLVAGGRLEQFF
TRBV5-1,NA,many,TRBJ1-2,TGCGCCAGCAGCCCGGACGGACAGTGGAACTATGGCTACACCTTC,CASSPDGQWNYGYTF
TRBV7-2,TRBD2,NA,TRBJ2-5,TGTGCCAGCAGCAAGGACCGACCTAGCGGGGAGACCCAGTACTTC,CASSKDRPSGETQYF
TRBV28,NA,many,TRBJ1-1,TGTGCCAGCAGGTCTATGAACACTGAAGCTTTCTTT,CASRSMNTEAFF
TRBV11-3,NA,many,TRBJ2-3,TGTGCCAGCAGCGATACAGGGACTGGCACGCAGTATTTT,CASSDTGTGTQYF
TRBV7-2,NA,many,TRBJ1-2,TGTGCCAGCAGCCCTGACGCATCATGGGGCTACACCTTC,CASSPDASWGYTF
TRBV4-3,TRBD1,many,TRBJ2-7,TGCGCCAGCAGCTCACAACAGGGGGGCGAGCAGTACTTC,CASSSQQGGEQYF
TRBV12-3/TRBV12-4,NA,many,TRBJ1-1,TGTGCCAGCAGTTTGGAAATAAATGAAGCTTTCTTT,CASSLEINEAFF
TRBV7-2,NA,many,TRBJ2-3,TGTGCCAGCGGGGGGCGGGGGACAGGTACAGATACGCAGTATTTT,CASGGRGTGTDTQYF
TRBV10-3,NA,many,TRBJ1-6,TGTGCCATCAGCCTGACAGGCGCATCTAATTCACCCCTCCACTTT,CAISLTGASNSPLHF